One sample yielded the 15 T cell receptor beta chains listed below, sequenced in a study of blood T cell repertoires in COVID-19. Data came from immunoSEQ multiplex PCR; TCRdb stores just in-frame clones and leaves some out. The sample lists under 300,000 clones, roughly 87% occurring once. The source material was peripheral blood. These receptors all stem from a woman in her twenties or thirties with acute or convalescent COVID-19.

This clone was seen just once. V gene TRBV9 combines with J gene TRBJ2-3, with 13 bases identical to TRBD2. The CDR3 is made up of 19 amino acids. V trimming: 4 bases; J trimming: 1 base; junction bases outside the gene matches: 12. CDR1 is SGDLS and CDR2 is YYNGEE in the germline V gene. CDR3 nucleotides: TGTGCCAGCAGCCCTCGACTAGCGGGAGGTGGCGGTGGCACAGATACGCAGTATTTT. Translated: CASSPRLAGGGGGTDTQYF.

The chain is built from TRBV19 and TRBJ2-5, with TRBD2 matching 12 bases. Germline CDR1 reads LNHDA; CDR2 reads SQIVND (reference sequence). The V segment lost 3 bases and the J segment 3 bases; nucleotides outside the gene matches: 5. This CDR3 comprises 16 residues. This chain's CDR3 is CASSMKTSGRKETQYF. CDR3 bases: TGTGCCAGTAGTATGAAGACTAGCGGGAGAAAAGAGACCCAGTACTTC.

This sequence joins TRBV19 and TRBJ1-4; tentatively, D is TRBD1 (5 bases). The V gene's germline CDR1 is LNHDA and CDR2 SQIVND (reference sequence). CDR3 size: 15 residues. Between the trimmed V and J ends, which lost 4 bases and 2 bases, there was a span of 11 bases. The CDR3 loop reads CASSSQGVTNEKLFF. As DNA, the CDR3 is TGTGCCAGTAGTAGCCAGGGCGTCACTAATGAAAAACTGTTTTTT.

The J gene is TRBJ2-1, the V gene TRBV6-4, with 7 bases identical to TRBD2. The V gene end was trimmed by 0 bases and the J gene end by 12 bases; junction bases not matched to a gene: 5. This CDR3 has 13 residues. Germline V gene data show CDR1 as MRHNA and CDR2 as SNTAGT. The CDR3 region is CASSDSGEGSQFF. Here the CDR3 DNA reads TGTGCCAGCAGTGACTCGGGGGAGGGCTCGCAGTTCTTC.

The chain links TRBV6-5 to TRBJ2-1; D is possibly TRBD2 (6 bases). The germline V gene encodes CDR1 MNHEY and CDR2 SVGAGI. The CDR3 consists of 12 residues. Trimming pared 7 bases from V and 9 bases from J, leaving 13 bases between. The CDR3 here is CASKRTGGEQFF. The CDR3, as DNA: TGTGCCAGCAAGAGGACCGGGGGTGAGCAGTTCTTC.

The chain recombines TRBV12-3 or TRBV12-4 with TRBJ2-1, with a possible D match to TRBD2 (6 bases). V dropped 6 bases and J dropped 3 bases, with 6 bases sitting between them. CDR3 length: 12 residues. CDR3: CASRDYYNEQFF. The CDR3 DNA sequence: TGTGCCAGCAGGGACTACTACAATGAGCAGTTCTTC.

The chain carries TRBV6-5 and TRBJ1-1; D may be TRBD1 (5 bases). This CDR3 comprises 14 residues. The V gene lost 5 bases and the J gene lost 1 base, with 11 bases spanning the gap. CDR1 and CDR2 from the germline V gene are MNHEY and SVGAGI. CDR3 amino acids: CASSPPGGNTEAFF. Here the CDR3 DNA reads TGTGCCAGCAGTCCCCCCGGGGGGAACACTGAAGCTTTCTTT.

The chain uses TRBV5-5 and TRBJ2-1, with D possibly being TRBD1 (6 bases). This CDR3 has 12 residues. Trimming pared 3 bases from V and 7 bases from J, leaving 8 bases between. Germline V gives CDR1 SGHKS, CDR2 YYEKEE (reference sequence). CDR3 residues: CASSWGRNEQFF. The CDR3 DNA follows: TGTGCCAGCAGCTGGGGGCGAAATGAGCAGTTCTTC.

The chain has TRBV27 and TRBJ2-6; D is possibly TRBD2 (5 bases). The CDR3 has 16 amino acids. V lost 1 base, J lost 2 bases, and 9 bases lay in between. Germline values: CDR1 MNHEY, CDR2 SMNVEV (reference sequence). The CDR3 bases are TGTGCCAGCAGTTTATACGGGGTTACTGGGGCCAACGTCCTGACTTTC. Residues: CASSLYGVTGANVLTF. Looking up the rest from reference TRBV27 and TRBJ2-6 gives the full variable domain: EAQVTQNPRYLITVTGKKLTVTCSQNMNHEYMSWYRQDPGLGLRQIYYSMNVEVTDKGDVPEGYKVSRKEKRNFPLILESPSPNQTSLYFCASSLYGVTGANVLTFGAGSRLTVL.

The CDR3 reads CASRRPGQTYNEQFF. DNA for the CDR3: TGTGCCAGCAGGCGGCCGGGACAAACCTACAATGAGCAGTTCTTC. This chain links TRBV5-5 with TRBJ2-1; perhaps TRBD1 as D (6 bases). The CDR3 spans 15 residues. V was cut by 5 bases and J by 2 bases, with 14 bases left in between. Germline V gene data show CDR1 as SGHKS and CDR2 as YYEKEE (reference sequence).

V and J are TRBV25-1 and TRBJ2-1; possibly TRBD2 for D (6 bases). The CDR3 length is 16 residues. V was clipped by 7 bases and J by 8 bases, with 24 bases between them. Germline V gene data show CDR1 as MGHDK and CDR2 as SYGVNS. The CDR3 protein is CASTRPGLGLSDEQFF. Here the CDR3 DNA reads TGTGCCAGCACCAGACCGGGACTCGGGTTATCGGATGAGCAGTTCTTC.

V is TRBV4-3 and J is TRBJ2-1; tentative D call: TRBD1 (6 bases). CDR1 LGHNA and CDR2 YSLEER come from the germline V gene. With 0 bases removed from V and 3 bases from J, the gap between germline ends came to 9 bases. This CDR3 is built from 15 residues. CDR3 DNA: TGCGCCAGCAGCCAAGACCGACAGGTCTACAATGAGCAGTTCTTC. Its translation is CASSQDRQVYNEQFF.

CDR3 region: CASSQKTGTSPGELFF. The DNA for the CDR3 is TGCGCCAGCAGCCAGAAGACCGGGACTAGCCCCGGGGAGCTGTTTTTT. The genes are TRBV4-3 and TRBJ2-2, with TRBD2 identical over 9 bases. The ends lost 3 bases at V and 6 bases at J; junction bases unmatched: 8. Germline values: CDR1 LGHNA, CDR2 YSLEER. There are 16 residues in the CDR3.

V usage is TRBV6-2 or TRBV6-3 and J usage is TRBJ2-7, with 9 nucleotides matching TRBD2. This CDR3 contains 15 residues. Looked up from germline, CDR1 is MNHEY and CDR2 is SVGEGT. V trimming: 5 bases; J trimming: 2 bases; junction bases outside the gene matches: 7. For the CDR3, the DNA is TGTGCCAGCAGTCGGCCGGGACTAGCAGCCTACGAGCAGTACTTC. Protein sequence: CASSRPGLAAYEQYF.

The gene calls are TRBV24-1 and TRBJ2-5; 10 bases align to TRBD1. The V and J ends lost 4 bases and 4 bases, in that order; junction bases with no gene match: 2. The germline gives CDR1 KGHDR, CDR2 SFDVKD. The CDR3 has 14 amino acids. The CDR3 loop is CATSEGQGGETQYF. The CDR3 DNA sequence: TGTGCCACCAGTGAAGGACAGGGGGGAGAGACCCAGTACTTC.